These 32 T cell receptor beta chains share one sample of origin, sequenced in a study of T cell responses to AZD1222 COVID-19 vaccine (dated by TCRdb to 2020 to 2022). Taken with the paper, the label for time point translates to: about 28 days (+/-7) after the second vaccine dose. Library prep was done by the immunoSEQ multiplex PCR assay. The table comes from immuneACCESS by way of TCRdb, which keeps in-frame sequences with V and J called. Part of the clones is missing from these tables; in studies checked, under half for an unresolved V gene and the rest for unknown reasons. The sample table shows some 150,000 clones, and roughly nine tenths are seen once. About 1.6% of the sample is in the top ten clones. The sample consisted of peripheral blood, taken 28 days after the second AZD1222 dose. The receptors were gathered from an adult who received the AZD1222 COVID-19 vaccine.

CDR3 DNA: TGTGCCAGCTCACCCCTCGGACAGGGGGCCAATCAGCCCCAGCATTTT. Its protein is CASSPLGQGANQPQHF. The chain links TRBV18 to TRBJ1-5; 11 bases match TRBD1. Germline V CDR1 and CDR2: KGHSH, LQKENI. V gave up 3 bases and J gave up 3 bases; unmatched junction bases: 4. The CDR3 spans 16 residues.

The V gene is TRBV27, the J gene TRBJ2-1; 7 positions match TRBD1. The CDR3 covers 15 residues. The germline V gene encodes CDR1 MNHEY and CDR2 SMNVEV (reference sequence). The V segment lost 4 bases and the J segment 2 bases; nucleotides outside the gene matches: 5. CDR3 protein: CASSSLGQTYNEQFF. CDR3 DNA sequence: TGTGCCAGCAGTTCCTTGGGACAGACCTACAATGAGCAGTTCTTC.

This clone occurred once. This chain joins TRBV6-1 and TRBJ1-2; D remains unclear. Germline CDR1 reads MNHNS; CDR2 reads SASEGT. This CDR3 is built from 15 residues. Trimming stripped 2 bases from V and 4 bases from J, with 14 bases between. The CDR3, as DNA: TGTGCCAGCAGTGAATATGCCCGAGCAGCCTATGGCTACACCTTC. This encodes CASSEYARAAYGYTF.

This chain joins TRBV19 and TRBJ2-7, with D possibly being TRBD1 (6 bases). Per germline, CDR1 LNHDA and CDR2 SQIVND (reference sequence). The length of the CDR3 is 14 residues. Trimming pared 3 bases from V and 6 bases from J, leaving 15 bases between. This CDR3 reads CASSMGHPPGEQYF. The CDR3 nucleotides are TGTGCCAGTAGTATGGGACACCCGCCTGGCGAGCAGTACTTC.

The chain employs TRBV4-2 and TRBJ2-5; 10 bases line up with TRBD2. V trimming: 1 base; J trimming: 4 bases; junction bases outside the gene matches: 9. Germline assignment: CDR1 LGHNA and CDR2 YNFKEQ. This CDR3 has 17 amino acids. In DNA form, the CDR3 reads TGTGCCAGCAGCCAAGGAATGAGCGGGGGGGCGGGAGAGACCCAGTACTTC. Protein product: CASSQGMSGGAGETQYF.

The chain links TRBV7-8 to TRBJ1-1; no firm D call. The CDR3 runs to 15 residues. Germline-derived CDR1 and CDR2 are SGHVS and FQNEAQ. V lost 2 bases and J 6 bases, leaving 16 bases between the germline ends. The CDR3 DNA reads TGTGCCAGCAGCTTAACCCTTACGAAGGAGGCTGAAGCTTTCTTT. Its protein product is CASSLTLTKEAEAFF.

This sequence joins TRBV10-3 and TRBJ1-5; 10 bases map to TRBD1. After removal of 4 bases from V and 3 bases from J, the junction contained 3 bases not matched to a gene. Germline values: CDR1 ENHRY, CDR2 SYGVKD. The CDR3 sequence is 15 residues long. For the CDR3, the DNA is TGTGCCATCAGTGTAGGGACAGGGGTCAATCAGCCCCAGCATTTT. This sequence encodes CAISVGTGVNQPQHF.

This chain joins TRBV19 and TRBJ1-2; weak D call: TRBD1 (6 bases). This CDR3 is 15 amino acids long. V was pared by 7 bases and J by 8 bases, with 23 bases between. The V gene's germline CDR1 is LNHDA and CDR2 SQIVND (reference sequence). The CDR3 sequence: CASTPGGGVSKGYTF. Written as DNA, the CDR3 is TGTGCCAGTACCCCTGGGGGGGGCGTATCTAAAGGCTACACCTTC.

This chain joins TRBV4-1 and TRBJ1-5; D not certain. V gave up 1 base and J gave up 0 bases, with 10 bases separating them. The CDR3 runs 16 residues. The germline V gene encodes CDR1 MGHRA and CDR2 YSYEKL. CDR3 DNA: TGCGCCAGCAGCCAAGCCCCGGTGTATAGCAATCAGCCCCAGCATTTT. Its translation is CASSQAPVYSNQPQHF.

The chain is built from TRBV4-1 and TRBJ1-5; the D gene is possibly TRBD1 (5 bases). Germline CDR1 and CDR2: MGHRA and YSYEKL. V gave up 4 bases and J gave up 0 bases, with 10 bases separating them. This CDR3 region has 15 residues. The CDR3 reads CASSPGTYSNQPQHF. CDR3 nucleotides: TGCGCCAGCAGCCCCGGGACGTATAGCAATCAGCCCCAGCATTTT.

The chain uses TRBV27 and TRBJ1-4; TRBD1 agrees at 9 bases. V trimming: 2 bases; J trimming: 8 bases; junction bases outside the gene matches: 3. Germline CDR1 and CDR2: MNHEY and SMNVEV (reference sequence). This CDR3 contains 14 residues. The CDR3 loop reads CASSLKGQGEKLFF. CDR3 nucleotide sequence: TGTGCCAGCAGTTTAAAGGGACAGGGCGAAAAACTGTTTTTT.

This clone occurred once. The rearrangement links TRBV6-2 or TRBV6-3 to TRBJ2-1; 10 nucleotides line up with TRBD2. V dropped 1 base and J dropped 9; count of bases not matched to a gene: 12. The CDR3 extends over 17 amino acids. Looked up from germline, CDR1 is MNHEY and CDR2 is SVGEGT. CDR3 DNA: TGTGCCAGCAGTTACTTCTCCGGGACTAGCGAGCACAGTGAGCAGTTCTTC. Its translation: CASSYFSGTSEHSEQFF.

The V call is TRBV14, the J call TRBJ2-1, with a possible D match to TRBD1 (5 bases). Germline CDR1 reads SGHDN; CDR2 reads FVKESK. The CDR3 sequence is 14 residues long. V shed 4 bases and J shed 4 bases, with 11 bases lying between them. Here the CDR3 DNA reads TGTGCCAGCAGCCTAAGACAGAAATACAATGAGCAGTTCTTC. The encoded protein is CASSLRQKYNEQFF.

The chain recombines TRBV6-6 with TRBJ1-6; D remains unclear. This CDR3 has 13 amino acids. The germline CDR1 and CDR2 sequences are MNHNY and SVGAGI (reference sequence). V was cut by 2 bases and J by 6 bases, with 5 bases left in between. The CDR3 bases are TGTGCCAGCAGTTACACCATTAATTCACCCCTCCACTTT. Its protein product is CASSYTINSPLHF.

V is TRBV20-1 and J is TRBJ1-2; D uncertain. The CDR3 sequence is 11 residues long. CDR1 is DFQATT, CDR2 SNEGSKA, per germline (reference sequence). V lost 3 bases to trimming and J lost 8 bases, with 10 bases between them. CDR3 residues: CSARGGKGYTF. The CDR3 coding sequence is TGCAGTGCTAGGGGAGGGAAGGGCTACACCTTC.

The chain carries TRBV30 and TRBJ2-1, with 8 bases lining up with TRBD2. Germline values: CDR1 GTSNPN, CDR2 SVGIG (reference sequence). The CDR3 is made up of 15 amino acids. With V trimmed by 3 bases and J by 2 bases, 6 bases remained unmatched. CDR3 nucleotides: TGTGCCTGGAGGCCAGGTAGCGGGGCCTACAATGAGCAGTTCTTC. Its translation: CAWRPGSGAYNEQFF. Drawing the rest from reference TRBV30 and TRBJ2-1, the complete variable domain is SQTIHQWPATLVQPVGSPLSLECTVEGTSNPNLYWYRQAAGRGLQLLFYSVGIGQISSEVPQNLSASRPQDRQFILSSKKLLLSDSGFYLCAWRPGSGAYNEQFFGPGTRLTVL.

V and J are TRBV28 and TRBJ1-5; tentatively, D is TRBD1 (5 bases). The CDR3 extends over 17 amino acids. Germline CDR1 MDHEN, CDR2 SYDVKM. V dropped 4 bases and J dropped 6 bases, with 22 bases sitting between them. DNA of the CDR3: TGTGCCAGCAGTTCCCTCTGGATGACAGCCGGGCCTCAGCCCCAGCATTTT. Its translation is CASSSLWMTAGPQPQHF.

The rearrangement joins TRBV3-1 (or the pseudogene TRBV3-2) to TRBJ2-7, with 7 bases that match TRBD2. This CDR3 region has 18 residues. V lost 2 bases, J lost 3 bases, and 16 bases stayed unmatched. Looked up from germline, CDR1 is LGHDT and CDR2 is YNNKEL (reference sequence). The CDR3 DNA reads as TGTGCCAGCAGCCAAAGAAGCCGTCAGTTGGAGCGGGGCTACGAGCAGTACTTC. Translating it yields CASSQRSRQLERGYEQYF.

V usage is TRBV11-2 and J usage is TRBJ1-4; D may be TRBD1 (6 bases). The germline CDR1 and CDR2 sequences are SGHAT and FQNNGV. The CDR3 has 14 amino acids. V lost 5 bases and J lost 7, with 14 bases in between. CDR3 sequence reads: CASSAGVYSEKLFF. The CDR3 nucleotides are TGTGCCAGCAGCGCAGGGGTATATTCTGAAAAACTGTTTTTT. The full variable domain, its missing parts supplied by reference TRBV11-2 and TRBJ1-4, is EAGVAQSPRYKIIEKRQSVAFWCNPISGHATLYWYQQILGQGPKLLIQFQNNGVVDDSQLPKDRFSAERLKGVDSTLKIQPAKLEDSAVYLCASSAGVYSEKLFFGSGTQLSVL.

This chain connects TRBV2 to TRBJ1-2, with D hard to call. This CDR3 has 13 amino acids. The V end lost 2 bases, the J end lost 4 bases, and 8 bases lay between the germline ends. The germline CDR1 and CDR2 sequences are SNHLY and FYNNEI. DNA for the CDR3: TGTGCCAGCAGTGAAACGGCCTCCTATGGCTACACCTTC. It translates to CASSETASYGYTF.

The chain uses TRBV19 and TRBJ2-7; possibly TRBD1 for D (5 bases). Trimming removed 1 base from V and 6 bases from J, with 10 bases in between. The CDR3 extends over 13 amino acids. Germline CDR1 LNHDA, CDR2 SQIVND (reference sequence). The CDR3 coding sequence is TGTGCCAGTAGTATAGGGGCTGGGGCCGAGCAGTACTTC. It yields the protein CASSIGAGAEQYF.

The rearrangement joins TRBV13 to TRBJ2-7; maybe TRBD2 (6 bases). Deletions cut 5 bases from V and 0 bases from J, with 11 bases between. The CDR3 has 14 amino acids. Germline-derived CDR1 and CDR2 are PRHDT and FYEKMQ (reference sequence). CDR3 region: CASSLRRDSYEQYF. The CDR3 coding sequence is TGTGCCAGCAGCCTTCGGCGGGACTCCTACGAGCAGTACTTC. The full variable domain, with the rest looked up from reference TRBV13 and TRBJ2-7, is AAGVIQSPRHLIKEKRETATLKCYPIPRHDTVYWYQQGPGQDPQFLISFYEKMQSDKGSIPDRFSAQQFSDYHSELNMSSLELGDSALYFCASSLRRDSYEQYFGPGTRLTVT.

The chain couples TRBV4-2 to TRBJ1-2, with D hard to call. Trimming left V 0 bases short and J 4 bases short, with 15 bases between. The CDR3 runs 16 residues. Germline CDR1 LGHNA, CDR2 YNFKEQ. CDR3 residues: CASSQETGVTGYGYTF. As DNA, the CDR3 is TGTGCCAGCAGCCAAGAAACGGGAGTCACGGGCTATGGCTACACCTTC.

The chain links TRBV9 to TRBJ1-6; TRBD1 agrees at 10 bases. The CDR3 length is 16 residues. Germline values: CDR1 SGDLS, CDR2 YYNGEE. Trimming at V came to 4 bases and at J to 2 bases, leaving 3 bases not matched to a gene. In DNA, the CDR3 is TGTGCCAGCAGCTTAGGACAGGGGGCCTATAATTCACCCCTCCACTTT. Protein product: CASSLGQGAYNSPLHF.

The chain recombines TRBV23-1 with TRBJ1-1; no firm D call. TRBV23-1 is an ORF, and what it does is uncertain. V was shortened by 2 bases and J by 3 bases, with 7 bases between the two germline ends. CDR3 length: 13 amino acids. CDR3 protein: CASSQGSYTEAFF. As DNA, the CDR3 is TGCGCCAGCAGTCAAGGGTCGTACACTGAAGCTTTCTTT.

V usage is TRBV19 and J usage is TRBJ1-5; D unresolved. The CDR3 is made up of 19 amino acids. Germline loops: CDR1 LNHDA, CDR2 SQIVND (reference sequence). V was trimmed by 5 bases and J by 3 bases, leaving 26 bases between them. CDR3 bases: TGTGCCAGTAGTGCGGACTCTACTAGCAATCCTGGATACAATCAGCCCCAGCATTTT. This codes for CASSADSTSNPGYNQPQHF.

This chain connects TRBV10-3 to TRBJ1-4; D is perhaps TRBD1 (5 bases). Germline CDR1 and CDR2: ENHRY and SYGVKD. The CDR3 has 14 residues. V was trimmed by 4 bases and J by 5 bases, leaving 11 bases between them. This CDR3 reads CAISVTAQNEKLFF. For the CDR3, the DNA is TGTGCCATCAGTGTGACAGCACAAAATGAAAAACTGTTTTTT.

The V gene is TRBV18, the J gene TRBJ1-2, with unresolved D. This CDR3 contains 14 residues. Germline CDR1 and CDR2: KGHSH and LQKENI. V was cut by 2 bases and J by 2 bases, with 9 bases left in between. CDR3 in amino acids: CASSPADTNYGYTF. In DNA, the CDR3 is TGTGCCAGCTCACCAGCAGACACCAACTATGGCTACACCTTC.

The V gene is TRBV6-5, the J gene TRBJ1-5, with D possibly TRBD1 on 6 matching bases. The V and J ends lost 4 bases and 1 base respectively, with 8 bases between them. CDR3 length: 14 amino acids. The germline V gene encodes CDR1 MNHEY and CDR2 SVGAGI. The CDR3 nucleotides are TGTGCCAGCAGTTTGGGGGGCAGCAATCAGCCCCAGCATTTT. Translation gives CASSLGGSNQPQHF.

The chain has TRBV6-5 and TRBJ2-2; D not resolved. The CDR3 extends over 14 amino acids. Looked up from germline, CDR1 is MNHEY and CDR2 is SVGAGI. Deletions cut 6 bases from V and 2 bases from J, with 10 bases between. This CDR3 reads CASSLFFNTGELFF. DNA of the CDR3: TGTGCCAGCAGCCTTTTTTTTAACACCGGGGAGCTGTTTTTT.

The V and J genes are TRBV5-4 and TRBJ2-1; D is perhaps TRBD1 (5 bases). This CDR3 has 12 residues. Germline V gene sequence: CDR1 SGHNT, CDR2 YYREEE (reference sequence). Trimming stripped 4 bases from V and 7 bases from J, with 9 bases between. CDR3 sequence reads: CASSAGYNEQFF. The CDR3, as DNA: TGTGCCAGCAGCGCAGGGTATAATGAGCAGTTCTTC.

The CDR3: CASSHDPIQGGSPDTQYF. The CDR3 region has the DNA TGTGCCAGCAGCCACGACCCCATTCAGGGGGGGAGCCCAGATACGCAGTATTTT. The chain uses TRBV3-1 (or the pseudogene TRBV3-2) and TRBJ2-3, with D tentatively TRBD1 or TRBD2 (7 bases each). The CDR3 runs to 18 residues. CDR1 and CDR2 from the germline V gene are LGHDT and YNNKEL (reference sequence). V was cut by 3 bases and J by 4 bases, with 23 bases left in between.